The 32 T cell receptor beta chains below were found in one sample sequenced in a study of vaccination and CD4 T cells after COVID-19. Sequence data for DNA of cultured CD4+ T cells were generated by the Oncomine TCR Beta short-read assay. Via MiXCR, TCRdb re-called the PCR reads, giving one row per CDR3 protein. The repertoire holds about 16,000 distinct CDR3 sequences, with nearly 55% as singletons. Documented treatment: 10-day PBMC culture with coronavirus spike peptide pools or control peptides (ViraFEST assay). These receptors are not linked to any known antigen. The source material was CD4+ T cells from blood, cultured in vitro, sampled before SARS-CoV-2 vaccination. The receptors come from a human donor who had recovered from COVID-19.

The V gene is TRBV7-6, the J gene TRBJ2-1; D perhaps matches TRBD1 (6 bases). The DNA end favors TRBJ2-7, so the J call may be wrong. This CDR3 comprises 13 residues. Germline V gene data show CDR1 as SGHVS and CDR2 as FNYEAQ. The CDR3: CASSNTGRGEQYF. The CDR3, as DNA: TGTGCCAGCAGCAACACAGGGAGAGGCGAGCAGTACTTC.

The genes are TRBV24-1 and TRBJ1-1; the D gene is possibly TRBD1 (6 bases). The V gene lost 2 bases and the J gene lost 2 bases, with 17 bases spanning the gap. This CDR3 has 17 amino acids. Germline assignment: CDR1 KGHDR and CDR2 SFDVKD. The CDR3 bases are TGTGCCACCAGTGATTCCCGGGGGGGCGGAGGAAACACTGAAGCTTTCTTT. It translates to CATSDSRGGGGNTEAFF.

The J gene is TRBJ2-5, the V gene TRBV7-8, with D perhaps matching TRBD2 (5 bases). The CDR3 has 13 residues. V lost 5 bases and J lost 9, with 16 bases in between. CDR1 is SGHVS, CDR2 FQNEAQ, per germline. CDR3 sequence reads: CASSPPSGVPQYF. Here the CDR3 DNA reads TGTGCCAGCAGCCCCCCATCCGGGGTCCCCCAGTACTTC.

The table lists this clonotype with a few counts. The genes are TRBV15 and TRBJ1-2; maybe TRBD1 (5 bases). CDR3 length equals 16 residues. The V end was cut by 1 base, the J end by 0 bases, with 12 bases between. Germline V gene data show CDR1 as LNHNV and CDR2 as YYDKDF (reference sequence). CDR3 coding DNA: TGTGCCACCAGCAGAGGGCCGGGACCCGCTAACTATGGCTACACCTTC. Translating gives CATSRGPGPANYGYTF.

This chain connects TRBV6-5 to TRBJ2-2; 8 positions match TRBD2. CDR3 length: 15 residues. In germline, CDR1 is MNHEY, CDR2 SVGAGI. Germline trimming cut 1 base from V and 3 bases from J; bases unmatched to any gene: 1. CDR3 nucleotide sequence: TGTGCCAGCAGTTACTTTAGCGGGGACACCGGGGAGCTGTTTTTT. The encoded protein is CASSYFSGDTGELFF.

The genes are TRBV9 and TRBJ2-3, with 11 bases fitting TRBD2. V gave up 1 base and J gave up 4 bases; unmatched junction bases: 2. Germline loops: CDR1 SGDLS, CDR2 YYNGEE. The CDR3 length is 15 residues. As DNA, the CDR3 is TGTGCCAGCAGCGTAACTAGCGGGAGTGCAGATACGCAGTATTTT. It translates to CASSVTSGSADTQYF. Filled out from reference TRBV9 and TRBJ2-3, the complete variable domain reads DSGVTQTPKHLITATGQRVTLRCSPRSGDLSVYWYQQSLDQGLQFLIQYYNGEERAKGNILERFSAQQFPDLHSELNLSSLELGDSALYFCASSVTSGSADTQYFGPGTRLTVL.

V gene TRBV12-3 or TRBV12-4 combines with J gene TRBJ1-2, with 10 bases fitting TRBD1. J gave up 7 bases and V 7 bases, and 9 bases lay outside the gene matches. The CDR3 loop spans 14 amino acids. The CDR3 DNA reads as TGTGCCAGCACGATGACAGGGGGCTGGAGTGGCTACACCTTC. It is translated as CASTMTGGWSGYTF.

V is TRBV21-1 and J is TRBJ2-2; the DNA was not compared with TRBD2, the D call given in the table. TRBV21-1 is designated a pseudogene. CDR3 length equals 15 residues. The CDR3 nucleotides read TGTGCCAGCAGACCTACTAGCGCCGACACCGGGGAGCTGTTTTTT. Residues: CASRPTSADTGELFF.

This chain links TRBV23-1 with TRBJ1-2, with D uncertain. TRBV23-1 has ORF status, its function being uncertain. The V and J ends lost 3 bases and 4 bases respectively, with 12 bases between them. This CDR3 has 14 residues. The CDR3 DNA is TGCGCCAGCAGTCATACGGCCAGCTCCTATGGCTACACCTTC. Translating gives CASSHTASSYGYTF.

CDR3 loop: CSASWTWGGELFF. The CDR3 DNA follows: TGCAGTGCTAGTTGGACTTGGGGCGGGGAGCTGTTTTTT. This chain joins TRBV20-1 and TRBJ2-2, with a weak D call TRBD2 (5 bases). The CDR3 spans 13 residues. The ends were cut back, 3 bases at V and 7 bases at J, with 12 bases in the middle. The germline CDR1 and CDR2 sequences are DFQATT and SNEGSKA (reference sequence).

The chain combines TRBV20-1 with TRBJ2-3, with 14 nucleotides matching TRBD2. This CDR3 spans 16 amino acids. V dropped 2 bases and J dropped 9; count of bases not matched to a gene: 10. The germline V gene encodes CDR1 DFQATT and CDR2 SNEGSKA (reference sequence). This chain's CDR3 is CSARFGTSGRSGTQYF. Here the CDR3 DNA reads TGCAGTGCTAGATTCGGGACTAGCGGGAGAAGTGGCACGCAGTATTTT.

The chain uses TRBV20-1 and TRBJ2-7; 7 bases are a match to TRBD2. The CDR3 runs to 12 residues. V was pared by 4 bases and J by 6 bases, with 6 bases of the junction left unmatched. Germline V gene sequence: CDR1 DFQATT, CDR2 SNEGSKA (reference sequence). The CDR3 loop reads CSAKRGTTEQYF. Written as DNA, the CDR3 is TGCAGTGCTAAACGCGGGACTACCGAGCAGTACTTC.

In the case of this clonotype: The germline gene is not matched at one end of the junction; a read error may be the cause. The chain combines TRBV7-2 with TRBJ2-5; D is possibly TRBD1 or TRBD2 (5 bases each). The CDR3 loop spans 15 amino acids. Looked up from germline, CDR1 is SGHTA and CDR2 is FQGNSA. As DNA, the CDR3 is TGTGCCAGCAGCTTAGGGGGAGACAGCCGAGAGACCAAGTACTTC. Translation gives CASSLGGDSRETKYF.

The gene calls are TRBV24-1 and TRBJ2-2; no clear D. The V gene lost 5 bases and the J gene lost 7 bases, with 7 bases spanning the gap. The length of the CDR3 is 12 residues. Germline CDR1 is KGHDR and CDR2 is SFDVKD. Here the CDR3 reads CATSGGRGELFF. CDR3 nucleotide sequence: TGTGCCACCAGTGGAGGTCGCGGGGAGCTGTTTTTT.

This rearrangement joins TRBV6-1 to TRBJ2-1; D is possibly TRBD2 (6 bases). CDR3 size: 16 residues. The germline V and J ends were trimmed by 1 base and 3 bases, with 13 bases remaining between them. Germline V lookup: CDR1 MNHNS, CDR2 SASEGT. The CDR3 protein is CASSEVRRGNYNEQFF. CDR3 DNA sequence: TGTGCCAGCAGTGAAGTTCGCCGCGGGAACTACAATGAGCAGTTCTTC.

The chain carries TRBV28 and TRBJ2-6, with unresolved D. CDR3 size: 15 residues. Per the germline V gene, CDR1 is MDHEN and CDR2 is SYDVKM. The V end was cut by 5 bases, the J end by 0 bases, with 8 bases between. The CDR3, as DNA: TGTGCCAGCAGTCAGCAGAACTCTGGGGCCAACGTCCTGACTTTC. Amino acid sequence: CASSQQNSGANVLTF.

The gene calls are TRBV10-3 and TRBJ1-5, with TRBD1 matching over 7 bases. The length of the CDR3 is 15 residues. Germline V gene data show CDR1 as ENHRY and CDR2 as SYGVKD. V shed 2 bases, J shed 7 bases, and the junction held 8 bases outside the gene matches. This CDR3 reads CAISELPGQLQPQHF. CDR3 bases: TGTGCCATCAGTGAGCTTCCGGGACAGTTACAGCCCCAGCATTTT.

The gene calls are TRBV20-1 and TRBJ2-1; D tentatively reads TRBD1 or TRBD2 (5 bases each). The CDR3 is 14 residues long. Between the trimmed V and J ends, which lost 3 bases and 7 bases, there was a span of 16 bases. Germline lookup yields CDR1 DFQATT and CDR2 SNEGSKA (reference sequence). The CDR3: CSARERGAVNEQFF. DNA of the CDR3: TGCAGTGCTAGGGAAAGGGGAGCTGTGAATGAGCAGTTCTTC.

This clonotype was found once. This sequence joins TRBV27 and TRBJ2-7; 8 positions agree with TRBD2. CDR3 length: 13 amino acids. Germline V gene sequence: CDR1 MNHEY, CDR2 SMNVEV (reference sequence). Losses at the gene ends were 2 bases for V and 3 bases for J; bases not matched to a gene: 0. CDR3 residues: CASSLLAGYEQYF. Here the CDR3 DNA reads TGTGCCAGCAGTTTACTAGCGGGCTACGAGCAGTACTTC.

This clonotype was seen a handful of times. The genes are TRBV6-1 and TRBJ2-3, with 10 bases fitting TRBD1. The germline gives CDR1 MNHNS, CDR2 SASEGT. V shed 3 bases and J 6 bases; nucleotides not matched to a gene: 9. The CDR3 runs to 16 residues. As DNA, the CDR3 is TGTGCCAGCAGTGAGGCGCCGGGACAGGGGTCGGATACGCAGTATTTT. This sequence encodes CASSEAPGQGSDTQYF.

The rearrangement uses TRBV7-3 and TRBJ2-2, with D hard to call. The CDR3 length is 15 residues. From germline, CDR1 is SGHTA and CDR2 FQGTGA. V gave up 0 bases and J gave up 7 bases, with 12 bases separating them. This CDR3 is CASSLTGSQHGELFF. For the CDR3, the DNA is TGTGCCAGCAGCTTAACAGGGTCACAACACGGGGAGCTGTTTTTT.

The chain has TRBV4-3 and TRBJ2-3; 10 nucleotides match TRBD2. Trimming at V came to 3 bases and at J to 4 bases, leaving 4 bases not matched to a gene. Germline CDR1 LGHNA, CDR2 YSLEER. The CDR3 extends over 15 amino acids. CDR3 amino acids: CASSHGAGGSDTQYF. The CDR3 DNA reads TGCGCCAGCAGCCATGGAGCGGGAGGGTCAGATACGCAGTATTTT.

The chain combines TRBV24-1 with TRBJ1-5, with unresolved D. Trimming shortened V by 0 bases and J by 0 bases, and 2 bases separated the two germline ends. Germline V CDR1 and CDR2: KGHDR, SFDVKD. The CDR3 is made up of 14 amino acids. This CDR3 reads CATSDLSSNQPQHF. CDR3 in DNA: TGTGCCACCAGTGATTTGAGTAGCAATCAGCCCCAGCATTTT.

This clonotype was found a few times. V and J are TRBV25-1 and TRBJ2-1; D may match TRBD1 or TRBD2 (6 bases each). This CDR3 has 15 amino acids. With 3 bases removed from V and 4 bases from J, the gap between germline ends came to 13 bases. The germline CDR1 and CDR2 sequences are MGHDK and SYGVNS. CDR3 sequence: CASSDGTGAYNEQFF. In DNA, the CDR3 is TGTGCCAGCAGTGATGGGACGGGGGCATACAATGAGCAGTTCTTC.

The J gene is TRBJ1-1, the V gene TRBV27; the D is unclear. Trimming left V 0 bases short and J 0 bases short, with 8 bases between. The CDR3 runs 15 residues. Germline CDR1 is MNHEY and CDR2 is SMNVEV (reference sequence). CDR3 sequence: CASSLSGRMNTEAFF. The DNA for the CDR3 is TGTGCCAGCAGTTTATCGGGCAGAATGAACACTGAAGCTTTCTTT.

The gene calls are TRBV27 and TRBJ1-5; TRBD1 is a possible D gene (5 bases). CDR3 length equals 14 residues. Trimming left V 3 bases short and J 3 bases short, with 9 bases between. The germline CDR1 and CDR2 sequences are MNHEY and SMNVEV (reference sequence). Here the CDR3 DNA reads TGTGCCAGCAGTTTTTCCAGGGACAATCAGCCCCAGCATTTT. As protein: CASSFSRDNQPQHF.

This clonotype was observed a handful of times. The chain has TRBV20-1 and TRBJ1-5; the D is unclear. V was shortened by 0 bases and J by 7 bases, with 16 bases between the two germline ends. From germline, CDR1 is DFQATT and CDR2 SNEGSKA (reference sequence). The length of the CDR3 is 15 residues. CDR3 region: CSARDLWGNSQPQHF. The CDR3 DNA reads as TGCAGTGCTAGAGATCTATGGGGTAATAGCCAGCCCCAGCATTTT.

This chain joins TRBV7-2 and TRBJ2-5; D uncertain. Per the germline V gene, CDR1 is SGHTA and CDR2 is FQGNSA. V lost 5 bases and J lost 5, with 18 bases in between. This CDR3 comprises 15 residues. CDR3 in DNA: TGTGCCAGCAGCAAAAGCTGGGCTATCTCTGAGACCCAGTACTTC. This codes for CASSKSWAISETQYF.

This clonotype has a handful of counts. CDR3 amino acids: CASSMGLATQETQYF. In DNA form, the CDR3 reads TGTGCCAGCAGCATGGGACTAGCGACCCAAGAGACCCAGTACTTC. This chain uses TRBV7-3 with TRBJ2-5; TRBD2 matches at 10 bases. The V and J ends lost 5 bases and 1 base, in that order; junction bases with no gene match: 4. The length of the CDR3 is 15 residues. Per the germline V gene, CDR1 is SGHTA and CDR2 is FQGTGA.

The J gene is TRBJ1-6, the V gene TRBV6-1, with D unclear. Trimming removed 0 bases from V and 9 bases from J, with 6 bases in between. The germline V gene encodes CDR1 MNHNS and CDR2 SASEGT. The CDR3 is 13 amino acids. Here the CDR3 reads CASSEAWGSPLHF. In DNA form, the CDR3 reads TGTGCCAGCAGTGAAGCCTGGGGTTCACCCCTCCACTTT.

The J gene is TRBJ2-3, the V gene TRBV7-9, with D tentatively TRBD2 (5 bases). This CDR3 spans 17 amino acids. Germline V gives CDR1 SEHNR, CDR2 FQNEAQ (reference sequence). V dropped 2 bases and J dropped 4 bases, with 19 bases sitting between them. The CDR3 region has the DNA TGTGCCAGCAGCTTAAGTCCTTTGAGGGAAGGTGCAGATACGCAGTATTTT. It translates to CASSLSPLREGADTQYF.

J is TRBJ2-7 and V is TRBV28; D unclear. Deletions cut 3 bases from V and 3 bases from J, with 6 bases between. The V gene's germline CDR1 is MDHEN and CDR2 SYDVKM. The length of the CDR3 is 12 residues. The CDR3 region is CASSFGLYEQYF. The CDR3, as DNA: TGTGCCAGCAGTTTTGGCCTCTACGAGCAGTACTTC.